The following is a T cell receptor (beta chain) sequence with its context. Its antigen is unidentified. Alongside a J-beta primer mix, a sample-barcoded 5' primer served in a second PCR lasting 7 to 11 cycles. A template-switch adaptor with 12 random nucleotides tagged each cDNA molecule. Per-sample output comprised a minimum of 2.5 million paired-end reads containing CDR3. Using its own MiXCR run on the 5' RACE reads, TCRdb lists one record per CDR3 protein. The sample contains over a million distinct CDR3 sequences, under 45% of which appear only once. These data originate in a study of blood T cells in healthy people across ages. Overall study context: With template switching, about one barcoded beta molecule was captured per two T cells.

Study-wide results and caveats: Strong correlation linked observed beta diversity and percent naive T cells.

This TCR derives from a woman aged 60-70 years in good health. Sequencing was performed on blood.

The CDR3 DNA sequence: TGCGCCAGCAGCTTGGACGGGAAGGGCTACACCTTC. Its protein product is CASSLDGKGYTF. The rearrangement uses TRBV5-1 and TRBJ1-2; D call uncertain. V was clipped by 0 bases and J by 8 bases, with 8 bases between them. This CDR3 is built from 12 residues. Germline values: CDR1 SGHRS, CDR2 YFSETQ.